This T cell receptor (beta chain) was captured in a study of T-cell reconstitution after alpha-beta-depleted transplantation in children. TCRbeta library construction was performed incorporating unique molecular identifiers. One entry per CDR3 protein results from TCRdb running MiXCR on the PCR reads. The repertoire holds some 200,000 distinct CDR3 sequences, with about 14% as singletons. This clonotype was seen only a few times. Here the sequenced sample was PBMCs from the stem cell graft donor, taken from the stem cell graft. The origin of this receptor is a human donor who donated a stem cell graft to a child with acute lymphoblastic leukemia.

CDR3 coding DNA: TGTGCCAGCAGCCCGAACAGCCGAGATTCACCCCTCCACTTT. Its translation: CASSPNSRDSPLHF. The rearrangement links TRBV7-9 to TRBJ1-6; D is unclear. Trimming left V 5 bases short and J 8 bases short, with 13 bases between. In germline, CDR1 is SEHNR, CDR2 FQNEAQ (reference sequence). The CDR3 length is 14 residues.